The 4 T cell receptor beta chains reported below all come from one sample, sequenced in a study of T cells in Graves' hyperthyroidism and ophthalmopathy. Amplified regions were TCR beta CDR3 sequences from RNA transcripts. The HTBI primer set was used in a first-round RT-PCR of the TCR CDR3. TCRdb reprocessed the multiplex PCR reads via MiXCR and lists one record per CDR3 protein. The top ten clones hold roughly 8.2% of a sample with some 270,000 distinct CDR3 sequences, roughly an eighth of them seen once. Sequenced sample: blood. The receptors stem from a woman between 35 and 50 years old with Graves' hyperthyroidism.

This clonotype was found a few times. The chain couples TRBV7-9 to TRBJ1-2, with D uncertain. CDR1 SEHNR and CDR2 FQNEAQ come from the germline V gene (reference sequence). This CDR3 region has 14 residues. The V end lost 5 bases, the J end lost 4 bases, and 14 bases lay between the germline ends. The CDR3 loop is CASSPRSPVYGYTF. CDR3 nucleotide sequence: TGTGCCAGCAGCCCCCGTTCACCCGTCTATGGCTACACCTTC. Full variable domain (outside the CDR3, taken from reference TRBV7-9 and TRBJ1-2): DTGVSQNPRHKITKRGQNVTFRCDPISEHNRLYWYRQTLGQGPEFLTYFQNEAQLEKSRLLSDRFSAERPKGSFSTLEIQRTEQGDSAMYLCASSPRSPVYGYTFGSGTRLTVV.

This clonotype was counted many times. This chain uses TRBV28 with TRBJ1-2; 9 bases are shared with TRBD1. V was clipped by 7 bases and J by 3 bases; unmatched bases: 12. Germline CDR1 is MDHEN and CDR2 is SYDVKM. This CDR3 is 16 amino acids long. The CDR3 spells CASTPTTGGDHYGYTF. The CDR3 DNA sequence: TGTGCCAGCACCCCCACCACAGGGGGCGATCACTATGGCTACACCTTC.

This rearrangement joins TRBV20-1 to TRBJ1-6; D perhaps matches TRBD1 (5 bases). Germline V gene sequence: CDR1 DFQATT, CDR2 SNEGSKA (reference sequence). This CDR3 is 15 amino acids long. Trimming left V 3 bases short and J 5 bases short, with 14 bases between. The CDR3 region has the DNA TGCAGTGCTAGGGGGGGGGACGGTAATAATTCACCCCTCCACTTT. Protein: CSARGGDGNNSPLHF.

This clonotype was seen more than once but under ten times. This rearrangement joins TRBV7-8 to TRBJ1-3, with D possibly TRBD1 on 5 matching bases. Germline lookup yields CDR1 SGHVS and CDR2 FQNEAQ. The germline V and J ends were trimmed by 2 bases and 3 bases, with 17 bases remaining between them. The CDR3 length is 17 residues. The CDR3, as DNA: TGTGCCAGCAGCTTAAAGACAGCTCGACGGGGTGGAAACACCATATATTTT. Encoded protein: CASSLKTARRGGNTIYF.